The next 11 T cell receptor beta chains were all read from a single sample in a study of T cell responses to AZD1222 COVID-19 vaccine. This table comes from immunoSEQ multiplex PCR, and its TCRdb copy is limited to in-frame clones, with some not included. Among 95,000 to 150,000 clones listed, approximately 86% were seen once. The material sequenced was peripheral blood, taken 28 days after the second AZD1222 dose. The receptors were sampled from an adult who received the AZD1222 COVID-19 vaccine.

A few counts support this clone. The chain couples TRBV19 to TRBJ1-2; 7 positions agree with TRBD1. The CDR3 contains 15 residues. Germline V gives CDR1 LNHDA, CDR2 SQIVND (reference sequence). With V trimmed by 4 bases and J by 2 bases, 7 bases remained unmatched. CDR3 nucleotides: TGTGCCAGTAGTACGCGACAGGGAAGGAACTATGGCTACACCTTC. Translation gives CASSTRQGRNYGYTF.

The genes are TRBV19 and TRBJ2-1; the D is unclear. The CDR3 runs 16 residues. The germline V and J ends were trimmed by 0 bases and 2 bases, with 11 bases remaining between them. Germline assignment: CDR1 LNHDA and CDR2 SQIVND (reference sequence). The CDR3 region is CASSIDPVRPYNEQFF. The CDR3 DNA reads TGTGCCAGTAGTATAGACCCCGTCAGGCCCTACAATGAGCAGTTCTTC.

The chain couples TRBV5-1 to TRBJ2-7; 7 bases line up with TRBD2. The CDR3 is 12 residues long. Looked up from germline, CDR1 is SGHRS and CDR2 is YFSETQ. V was clipped by 3 bases and J by 4 bases; unmatched bases: 1. Here the CDR3 reads CASSSGGYEQYF. CDR3 DNA: TGCGCCAGCAGCTCCGGGGGGTACGAGCAGTACTTC. Looking up the rest from reference TRBV5-1 and TRBJ2-7 gives the full variable domain: KAGVTQTPRYLIKTRGQQVTLSCSPISGHRSVSWYQQTPGQGLQFLFEYFSETQRNKGNFPGRFSGRQFSNSRSEMNVSTLELGDSALYLCASSSGGYEQYFGPGTRLTVT.

The J gene is TRBJ1-2, the V gene TRBV19; maybe TRBD1 (6 bases). Germline loops: CDR1 LNHDA, CDR2 SQIVND (reference sequence). The CDR3 is 13 residues long. Trimming took 6 bases from V and 2 from J, leaving 10 bases between them. CDR3 sequence: CASSRTDNYGYTF. CDR3 sequence (DNA): TGTGCCAGTAGCCGGACAGACAACTATGGCTACACCTTC.

The chain carries TRBV7-8 and TRBJ1-1; D not resolved. This CDR3 is built from 13 residues. Per the germline V gene, CDR1 is SGHVS and CDR2 is FQNEAQ. Deletions cut 1 base from V and 3 bases from J, with 6 bases between. The CDR3 DNA reads as TGTGCCAGCAGCTTAGTTGTAGACACTGAAGCTTTCTTT. As protein: CASSLVVDTEAFF.

V usage is TRBV18 and J usage is TRBJ1-2; 10 bases agree with TRBD1. The CDR3 length is 17 residues. V gave up 3 bases and J gave up 6 bases; unmatched junction bases: 13. Per germline, CDR1 KGHSH and CDR2 LQKENI. CDR3 DNA: TGTGCCAGCTCACCGTTTGGGACAGGGGAGTTAAGTAATGGCTACACCTTC. Translated, it gives CASSPFGTGELSNGYTF.

This clone has only one observation. The V and J genes are TRBV4-2 and TRBJ1-1; 7 bases line up with TRBD1. The J segment lost 8 bases and the V segment lost 5 bases, leaving 8 bases of the junction unmatched. CDR3 length: 13 residues. The V gene's germline CDR1 is LGHNA and CDR2 YNFKEQ. The CDR3 loop is CASSSDRESEAFF. The CDR3 DNA sequence: TGTGCCAGCAGCTCAGACAGGGAAAGCGAAGCTTTCTTT.

The chain carries TRBV4-1 and TRBJ2-1; 7 nucleotides line up with TRBD1. Germline CDR1 is MGHRA and CDR2 is YSYEKL. This CDR3 spans 17 amino acids. V gave up 4 bases and J gave up 0 bases; unmatched junction bases: 9. The CDR3 sequence: CASSLPAGTVSYNEQFF. In DNA, the CDR3 is TGCGCCAGCAGCCTTCCCGCCGGGACAGTCTCCTACAATGAGCAGTTCTTC.

The rearrangement uses TRBV10-3 and TRBJ2-5; D perhaps matches TRBD1 (7 bases). Trimming shortened V by 4 bases and J by 9 bases, and 15 bases separated the two germline ends. Germline V gene sequence: CDR1 ENHRY, CDR2 SYGVKD. This CDR3 contains 13 residues. CDR3 nucleotides: TGTGCCATCAGTGGCCGCCAGGGGGAGGCCCAGTACTTC. Its protein product is CAISGRQGEAQYF.

The rearrangement uses TRBV12-3 or TRBV12-4 and TRBJ1-5, with D possibly being TRBD1 (5 bases). Trimming left V 7 bases short and J 8 bases short, with 15 bases between. The CDR3 is 13 residues long. CDR3 coding DNA: TGTGCCAGCAATGGGGATGGGGGAAAGCCCCAGCATTTT. The encoded protein is CASNGDGGKPQHF.

This clone was counted between two and nine times. The CDR3 bases are TGCGCCAGCAGGACGGGACAGGATAATTCACCCCTCCACTTT. It specifies CASRTGQDNSPLHF. The gene calls are TRBV5-1 and TRBJ1-6; 8 bases are shared with TRBD1. Germline loops: CDR1 SGHRS, CDR2 YFSETQ. Trimming removed 5 bases from V and 5 bases from J; junction bases left unmatched: 3. The CDR3 sequence is 14 residues long.